This is a list of T cell receptor beta chains from one sample in a study of blood T cell repertoires in COVID-19. Some clones are missing from TCRdb's copy, which holds only in-frame ones; the method was immunoSEQ multiplex PCR. The sample has over 150,000 clones, 84% seen once; the top ten hold around 2.7%. What was sequenced was peripheral blood. The origin of the receptors is a woman aged 80 or over with COVID-19, enrolled during active disease. CDR3s include the opening cysteine and the closing phenylalanine or tryptophan. A D gene is named only where the DNA matches it firmly. The size entry is marked missing in some rows and otherwise reads once, few, many or a size class.

NA	NA	TRBV5-8	TRBJ2-7	CASSLSPGSYEQYF	TGTGCCAGCAGCCTCTCCCCCGGGTCCTACGAGCAGTACTTC
TRBD2	NA	TRBV27	TRBJ2-4	CASSSPLAGGPGAKNIQYF	TGTGCCAGCAGTTCACCACTAGCGGGAGGGCCGGGGGCCAAAAACATTCAGTACTTC
TRBD2	NA	TRBV7-2	TRBJ2-2	CASRGGTGELFF	TGTGCCAGCCGGGGGGGGACCGGGGAGCTGTTTTTT
TRBD1	NA	TRBV28	TRBJ2-7	CASSEGTGKSYEQYF	TGTGCCAGCAGTGAAGGGACAGGGAAGTCCTACGAGCAGTACTTC
TRBD1	NA	TRBV18	TRBJ2-7	CASSPGTGDEQYF	TGTGCCAGCTCACCGGGCACAGGGGACGAGCAGTACTTC
TRBD1	many	TRBV9	TRBJ2-7	CASSVSPGQGSYEQYF	TGTGCCAGCAGCGTCAGCCCGGGACAGGGATCCTACGAGCAGTACTTC
TRBD1	NA	TRBV7-8	TRBJ1-3	CASSLGRDRGNTIYF	TGTGCCAGCAGCTTGGGGCGGGACAGAGGAAACACCATATATTTT
TRBD1	NA	TRBV27	TRBJ1-5	CASSSRQGSNQPQHF	TGTGCCAGCAGTTCGAGACAGGGTAGCAATCAGCCCCAGCATTTT
NA	NA	TRBV30	TRBJ2-7	CAWRVLDYEQYF	TGTGCCTGGAGGGTACTAGACTACGAGCAGTACTTC
NA	few	TRBV5-1	TRBJ2-2	CASVRGSLNTGELFF	TGCGCCAGCGTAAGAGGGAGCCTGAACACCGGGGAGCTGTTTTTT
TRBD2	once	TRBV27	TRBJ2-1	CASSFDEGRIAGEFF	TGTGCCAGCAGTTTTGACGAGGGGCGGATAGCGGGAGAGTTCTTC
NA	NA	TRBV4-1	TRBJ1-5	CASSQDSGRAPNQPQHF	TGCGCCAGCAGCCAAGATTCGGGAAGGGCGCCCAATCAGCCCCAGCATTTT
NA	NA	TRBV10-3	TRBJ2-3	CAISVSGALGDTQYF	TGTGCCATCAGTGTTAGCGGAGCCCTTGGAGATACGCAGTATTTT
NA	NA	TRBV6-1	TRBJ2-1	CASSEVFRGHTGDREQFF	TGTGCCAGCAGTGAAGTATTCCGGGGTCATACTGGGGATCGGGAGCAGTTCTTC
NA	NA	TRBV6-2/TRBV6-3	TRBJ2-1	CASSNGLLREQFF	TGTGCCAGCAGTAACGGACTCCTGAGGGAGCAGTTCTTC
TRBD1	NA	TRBV28	TRBJ1-1	CASSTTGGGTEAFF	TGTGCCAGCAGCACGACAGGGGGGGGGACTGAAGCTTTCTTT
NA	NA	TRBV4-2	TRBJ2-1	CASSQQGYNEQFF	TGTGCCAGCAGCCAACAGGGCTACAATGAGCAGTTCTTC
TRBD2	NA	TRBV4-1	TRBJ2-3	CASSPGSGGGTDTQYF	TGCGCCAGCAGCCCCGGGAGCGGGGGAGGCACAGATACGCAGTATTTT
NA	NA	TRBV10-1	TRBJ2-2	CASSSGTGELFF	TGCGCCAGCAGTTCGGGCACCGGGGAGCTGTTTTTT
NA	NA	TRBV30	TRBJ1-5	CAWSVSSHNQPQHF	TGTGCCTGGAGTGTATCCAGTCACAATCAGCCCCAGCATTTT
TRBD1	few	TRBV28	TRBJ1-1	CASSRDRGWSTEAFF	TGTGCCAGCAGTCGTGACAGGGGATGGTCCACTGAAGCTTTCTTT
NA	NA	TRBV19	TRBJ1-5	CASSIAAGDQPQHF	TGTGCCAGTAGTATAGCGGCAGGGGATCAGCCCCAGCATTTT
NA	NA	TRBV7-3	TRBJ2-3	CASSLRDITDTQYF	TGTGCCAGCAGCTTAAGGGACATCACAGATACGCAGTATTTT
TRBD2	NA	TRBV24-1	TRBJ2-1	CATSDRAGGPYNEQFF	TGTGCCACCAGTGATCGAGCGGGGGGGCCGTACAATGAGCAGTTCTTC
NA	NA	TRBV7-6	TRBJ2-5	CASSPGGTPYQETQYF	TGTGCCAGCAGCCCCGGCGGCACACCATACCAAGAGACCCAGTACTTC
TRBD2	NA	TRBV15	TRBJ2-1	CATSRDRGGYNEQFF	TGTGCCACCAGCAGAGATCGGGGGGGCTACAATGAGCAGTTCTTC
NA	few	TRBV11-2	TRBJ2-2	CASSRQNTGELFF	TGTGCCAGCAGCAGACAGAACACCGGGGAGCTGTTTTTT
TRBD1	few	TRBV6-1	TRBJ2-5	CASSETGTGTQYF	TGTGCCAGCAGTGAGACAGGGACGGGGACCCAGTACTTC
TRBD1	NA	TRBV6-5	TRBJ2-1	CASRAGTVYNEQFF	TGTGCCAGCAGGGCCGGGACAGTCTACAATGAGCAGTTCTTC
TRBD1	NA	TRBV11-3	TRBJ2-3	CASSLAGTGWDTQYF	TGTGCCAGCAGCTTAGCGGGGACAGGGTGGGATACGCAGTATTTT
NA	NA	TRBV14	TRBJ2-7	CASSQGFGQTYEQYF	TGTGCCAGCAGCCAAGGGTTTGGACAAACCTACGAGCAGTACTTC
TRBD1	NA	TRBV6-4	TRBJ2-1	CASSEQGRSYNEQFF	TGTGCCAGCAGTGAACAGGGGCGCTCCTACAATGAGCAGTTCTTC
TRBD1	NA	TRBV10-3	TRBJ2-1	CAIGTGALSSYNEQFF	TGTGCCATCGGGACAGGGGCCCTTTCCTCCTACAATGAGCAGTTCTTC
NA	NA	TRBV19	TRBJ2-7	CASSTTANLYEQYF	TGTGCCAGTAGTACGACAGCGAACCTATACGAGCAGTACTTC
TRBD1	NA	TRBV7-3	TRBJ2-1	CASSSQGARFVEQFF	TGTGCCAGCAGCTCCCAGGGGGCGCGGTTTGTAGAGCAGTTCTTC
TRBD2	NA	TRBV6-5	TRBJ2-1	CASRSGLAAYNEQFF	TGTGCCAGCAGGTCGGGACTAGCGGCCTACAATGAGCAGTTCTTC
NA	NA	TRBV6-1	TRBJ1-2	CASSEWAGAGYGYTF	TGTGCCAGCAGTGAATGGGCGGGGGCTGGCTATGGCTACACCTTC
TRBD1	NA	TRBV18	TRBJ2-7	CASSLLHRGPSYEQYF	TGTGCCAGCTCCCTACTCCACAGGGGACCTTCCTACGAGCAGTACTTC
TRBD1	NA	TRBV19	TRBJ2-4	CASSTTGGAGNIQYF	TGTGCCAGTAGTACCACAGGGGGCGCAGGGAACATTCAGTACTTC
NA	NA	TRBV7-2	TRBJ2-2	CASSQPSRADTGELFF	TGTGCCAGCAGCCAACCCAGCAGGGCCGACACCGGGGAGCTGTTTTTT
NA	few	TRBV6-4	TRBJ1-5	CASSDELGNQPQHF	TGTGCCAGCAGTGACGAGTTAGGCAATCAGCCCCAGCATTTT
NA	NA	TRBV5-6	TRBJ2-3	CASSLVATDTQYF	TGTGCCAGCAGCTTGGTAGCCACAGATACGCAGTATTTT
TRBD1	once	TRBV28	TRBJ2-7	CASSLTDRLGEQYF	TGTGCCAGCAGTTTAACGGACAGGCTTGGCGAGCAGTACTTC
NA	NA	TRBV30	TRBJ2-2	CAWSRQGKGELFF	TGTGCCTGGAGTCGGCAGGGCAAAGGGGAGCTGTTTTTT
TRBD1	NA	TRBV10-3	TRBJ1-5	CAISDPGTGLYSNQPQHF	TGTGCCATCAGTGACCCCGGGACAGGATTGTATAGCAATCAGCCCCAGCATTTT